A single TCR beta chain is shown here with its context. Its antigen is still unknown. Some 30,000 T cell genomes (approximately 210 ng DNA) went into each sorted-subset replicate. Produced via immunoSEQ multiplex PCR; TCRdb's table is partial and in-frame only. The sample contains roughly 640,000 clones, less than 98% of which appear only once. These data belong to a study of shared clonotypes between healthy human individuals. V gave up 6 bases and J gave up 6 bases, with 14 bases separating them. The germline V gene has CDR1 ENHRY and CDR2 SYGVKD. CDR3 size: 13 residues. A CD45RA+ naive subset and a CD45RA-negative memory subset were split from CD4+ cells. General study results and limits: Memory subsets generally showed lower estimated richness than naive subsets. For naive CD4 cells, roughly 4.6% of clonotypes were shared across a handful of donors.

The chain joins TRBV10-3 to TRBJ1-2; the D is unclear. This receptor was identified in a woman aged 25 to 45 in good health. What was sequenced was naive CD4+ T cells sorted from blood. Subset given: CD45RA+ positively selected. CDR3 sequence: CAIRAILGDGYTF. The CDR3 DNA reads as TGTGCCATCAGGGCAATTTTGGGAGATGGCTACACCTTC.